By sample fraction, the clone carrying this TCR beta chain is medium-sized. This sample stems from a study of immune reconstitution after stem cell transplant in scleroderma. MiXCR, applied by TCRdb to the RT-PCR reads, yields one record per CDR3 protein. The sample has around 5,600 distinct CDR3 sequences; less than 9.5% are singletons. The CDR3 length is 18 residues. Germline CDR1 reads DFQATT; CDR2 reads SNEGSKA (reference sequence). V dropped 2 bases and J dropped 0 bases, with 17 bases sitting between them. The sample was gathered before or after autologous hematopoietic stem cell transplantation (not recorded which). The sequence was obtained from a male donor with systemic sclerosis. The V call is TRBV20-1, the J call TRBJ2-6; weak D call: TRBD1 (5 bases). As DNA, the CDR3 is TGCAGTGCTAGACCCAGGGTGCCGAGGCACTCTGGGGCCAACGTCCTGACTTTC. It specifies CSARPRVPRHSGANVLTF.